This T cell receptor beta chain was retrieved from a study of blood T cell repertoires in COVID-19. In the study's own analysis: The authors estimated nucleated cell counts from reference gene primer amplification. Profiled with immunoSEQ multiplex PCR; TCRdb holds only in-frame clones, not every one. The DNA was the basis for D and trimming; V, J and clone size are from that table. Among more than 200,000 clones listed, around 90% were seen once. The sequenced sample was PBMCs or T cells enriched from blood (not recorded which). The origin of this receptor is a man aged 25 to 40 in a cohort exposed to, infected with or recovered from COVID-19 (not recorded which).

This chain's CDR3 is CASSMGTGGSYNEQFF. For the CDR3, the DNA is TGTGCCAGTAGTATGGGGACAGGGGGGTCCTACAATGAGCAGTTCTTC. This chain uses TRBV19 with TRBJ2-1, with 11 bases that match TRBD1. The V gene's germline CDR1 is LNHDA and CDR2 SQIVND (reference sequence). This CDR3 contains 16 residues. The V and J ends lost 3 bases and 1 base, in that order; junction bases with no gene match: 2.